This T cell receptor beta chain appears in the sequencing data of a study of blood T cell repertoires in COVID-19. The overall study: Collection of acute and convalescent COVID-19 samples took place in the United States, Italy and Spain. T cells, B-cell-depleted T cells, or PBMCs provided the cDNA or gDNA that served as material.

Under the authors' procedure: Quantification of nucleated cells was approximated via reference gene primer amplification. The assay was immunoSEQ multiplex PCR, and TCRdb's table has in-frame clones only and misses some. V, J and clone size were drawn from that table, and D and trimming were deduced from the DNA. The sample carries approximately 60,000 clones, over 75% recorded once. Germline CDR1 reads SGHTA; CDR2 reads FQGNSA. Trimming cost V 1 base and J 4 bases, with 7 bases left between them. The CDR3 is made up of 14 amino acids. The genes are TRBV7-2 and TRBJ2-2; D unresolved. The sequence was obtained from a human donor in a cohort sampled during active COVID-19. Sample: peripheral blood. CDR3 residues: CASSLGPGTGELFF. The CDR3 bases are TGTGCCAGCAGCTTAGGACCGGGCACCGGGGAGCTGTTTTTT.